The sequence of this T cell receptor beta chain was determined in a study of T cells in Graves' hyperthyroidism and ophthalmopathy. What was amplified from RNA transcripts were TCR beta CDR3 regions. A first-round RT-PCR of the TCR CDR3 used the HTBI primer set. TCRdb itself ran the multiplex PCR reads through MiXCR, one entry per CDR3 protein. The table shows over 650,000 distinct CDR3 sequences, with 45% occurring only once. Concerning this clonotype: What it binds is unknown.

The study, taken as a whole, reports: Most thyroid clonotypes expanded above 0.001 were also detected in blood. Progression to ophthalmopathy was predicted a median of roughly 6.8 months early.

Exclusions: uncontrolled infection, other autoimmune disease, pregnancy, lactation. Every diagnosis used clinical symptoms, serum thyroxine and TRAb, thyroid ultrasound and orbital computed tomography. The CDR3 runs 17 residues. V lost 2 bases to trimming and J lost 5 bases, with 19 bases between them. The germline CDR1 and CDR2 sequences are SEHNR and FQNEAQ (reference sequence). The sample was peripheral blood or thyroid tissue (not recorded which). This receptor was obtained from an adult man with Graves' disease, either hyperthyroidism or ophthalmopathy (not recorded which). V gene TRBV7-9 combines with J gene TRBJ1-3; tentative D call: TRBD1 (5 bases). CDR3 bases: TGTGCCAGCAGCTTAACGGGCAGGGCCCTCCAAAGAAACACCATATATTTT. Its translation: CASSLTGRALQRNTIYF.